Listed below are T cell receptor beta chains from one sample, sequenced in a study of blood T cells in healthy people across ages. TCRdb used MiXCR to reprocess the 5' RACE reads, holding one entry per CDR3 protein. The sample records approximately 1.5 million distinct CDR3 sequences, roughly two fifths being singletons. The sample comprised blood. The source is a woman between 18 and 29 years old in good health. The CDR3 runs from the conserved cysteine through the conserved F or W. A D gene is named only where the DNA matches it firmly. Size is stated for part of the rows, as once, few or many counts, or as a class when the clone is expanded.

- | - | TRBJ2-6 | TRBV5-1 | 16 | CASSLGLGSGANVLTF | TGCGCCAGCAGCTTAGGTCTGGGTTCTGGGGCCAACGTCCTGACTTTC
- | few | TRBJ1-1 | TRBV7-9 | 12 | CASRTQDTEAFF | TGTGCCAGCAGGACACAAGACACTGAAGCTTTCTTT
- | few | TRBJ2-7 | TRBV2 | 13 | CASSTLGSYEQYF | TGTGCCAGCAGTACGCTCGGGTCCTACGAGCAGTACTTC
- | few | TRBJ2-1 | TRBV2 | 15 | CASSALQGGYNEQFF | TGTGCCAGCAGTGCGCTCCAGGGGGGCTACAATGAGCAGTTCTTC
TRBD2 | few | TRBJ2-1 | TRBV9 | 15 | CASSGSSGTYNEQFF | TGTGCCAGCAGCGGTTCTAGCGGGACCTACAATGAGCAGTTCTTC
- | - | TRBJ1-4 | TRBV6-5 | 14 | CASSLSKANEKLFF | TGTGCCAGCAGTCTCAGTAAGGCTAATGAAAAACTGTTTTTT
- | - | TRBJ2-5 | TRBV25-1 | 13 | CASSEWNGETQYF | TGTGCCAGCAGTGAATGGAACGGAGAGACCCAGTACTTC
- | - | TRBJ2-7 | TRBV28 | 13 | CASSSPGTREQYF | TGTGCCAGCAGTTCCCCGGGGACTCGGGAGCAGTACTTC
TRBD2 | few | TRBJ2-1 | TRBV9 | 15 | CASSVWGLANNEQFF | TGTGCCAGCAGCGTTTGGGGACTAGCGAACAATGAGCAGTTCTTC
- | - | TRBJ2-1 | TRBV7-2 | 16 | CASSSLKGERYGEQFF | TGTGCCAGCAGCTCCCTGAAGGGAGAGAGGTACGGTGAGCAGTTCTTC
- | - | TRBJ2-1 | TRBV14 | 14 | CASSQGLAYNEQFF | TGTGCCAGCAGCCAAGGTCTAGCCTACAATGAGCAGTTCTTC
TRBD2 | - | TRBJ2-5 | TRBV18 | 14 | CASSAAGGPETQYF | TGTGCCAGCTCAGCAGCGGGGGGGCCAGAGACCCAGTACTTC
- | few | TRBJ2-1 | TRBV27 | 15 | CASSLQAGSYNEQFF | TGTGCCAGCAGTCTTCAGGCGGGCTCCTACAATGAGCAGTTCTTC
- | many | TRBJ2-3 | TRBV29-1 | 13 | CSVGVAGGTSQYF | TGCAGCGTTGGAGTGGCCGGAGGGACGTCTCAGTATTTT
- | - | TRBJ2-1 | TRBV6-2/TRBV6-3 | 12 | CASSYGALEQFF | TGTGCCAGCAGTTACGGGGCGTTGGAGCAGTTCTTC
- | few | TRBJ2-5 | TRBV11-2 | 14 | CASSRAGQLETQYF | TGTGCCAGCAGCCGTGCGGGACAGTTGGAGACCCAGTACTTC
TRBD2 | once | TRBJ2-2 | TRBV24-1 | 13 | CATSGEGRRELFF | TGTGCCACCAGCGGGGAGGGGCGAAGGGAGCTGTTTTTT
TRBD2 | - | TRBJ2-7 | TRBV20-1 | 14 | CSATHSGSFYEQYF | TGCAGTGCCACCCATAGCGGGAGCTTCTACGAGCAGTACTTC
- | few | TRBJ1-4 | TRBV28 | 14 | CASRRQVPNEKLFF | TGTGCCAGCAGGCGGCAGGTGCCTAATGAAAAACTGTTTTTT
TRBD1 | few | TRBJ2-1 | TRBV28 | 16 | CASSSYRGGSYNEQFF | TGTGCCAGCAGTTCCTACAGGGGTGGGTCCTACAATGAGCAGTTCTTC
TRBD1 | few | TRBJ2-5 | TRBV7-9 | 14 | CASSYGTVQETQYF | TGTGCCAGCAGCTACGGGACAGTCCAAGAGACCCAGTACTTC
- | few | TRBJ1-6 | TRBV27 | 15 | CASSLQLDRVSPLHF | TGTGCCAGCAGTTTACAGCTGGATCGAGTTTCACCCCTCCACTTT
TRBD2 | - | TRBJ2-7 | TRBV6-5 | 15 | CASSYQSGSAYEQYF | TGTGCCAGCAGCTACCAAAGCGGGAGTGCGTACGAGCAGTACTTC
- | - | TRBJ1-1 | TRBV12-3/TRBV12-4 | 14 | CASNPRQGVTEAFF | TGTGCCAGCAATCCCCGGCAGGGCGTCACTGAAGCTTTCTTT
- | few | TRBJ1-1 | TRBV29-1 | 14 | CSVEVLAENTEAFF | TGCAGCGTTGAAGTTTTGGCGGAGAACACTGAAGCTTTCTTT
- | few | TRBJ1-4 | TRBV21-1 | 16 | CASSKVGTGREKKLFF | TGTGCCAGCAGCAAAGTGGGCACAGGGAGAGAGAAAAAACTGTTTTTT
TRBD2 | - | TRBJ2-1 | TRBV10-3 | 15 | CAVSDVSGISGEQFF | TGTGCCGTCAGTGACGTTAGCGGGATATCGGGAGAGCAGTTCTTC
TRBD2 | - | TRBJ2-3 | TRBV20-1 | 14 | CSAIVAGRKDTQYF | TGCAGTGCCATAGTAGCGGGACGGAAAGATACGCAGTATTTT
TRBD1 | - | TRBJ2-3 | TRBV18 | 16 | CASSPPTGGGTDTQYF | TGTGCCAGCTCACCACCTACAGGGGGCGGAACAGATACGCAGTATTTT
- | once | TRBJ2-3 | TRBV7-8 | 15 | CASSTGETSTDTQYF | TGTGCCAGCAGCACGGGGGAGACGAGCACAGATACGCAGTATTTT
TRBD1 | many | TRBJ2-1 | TRBV29-1 | 15 | CSVERGDRAWYEQFF | TGCAGCGTTGAAAGAGGTGACAGGGCTTGGTATGAGCAGTTCTTC
- | - | TRBJ2-5 | TRBV29-1 | 14 | CSIKTGRQQETQYF | TGCAGCATAAAGACAGGCCGACAACAAGAGACCCAGTACTTC
TRBD1 | few | TRBJ2-7 | TRBV4-1 | 15 | CASSQLTRDSYEQYF | TGCGCCAGCAGCCAACTGACCCGGGACAGCTACGAGCAGTACTTC